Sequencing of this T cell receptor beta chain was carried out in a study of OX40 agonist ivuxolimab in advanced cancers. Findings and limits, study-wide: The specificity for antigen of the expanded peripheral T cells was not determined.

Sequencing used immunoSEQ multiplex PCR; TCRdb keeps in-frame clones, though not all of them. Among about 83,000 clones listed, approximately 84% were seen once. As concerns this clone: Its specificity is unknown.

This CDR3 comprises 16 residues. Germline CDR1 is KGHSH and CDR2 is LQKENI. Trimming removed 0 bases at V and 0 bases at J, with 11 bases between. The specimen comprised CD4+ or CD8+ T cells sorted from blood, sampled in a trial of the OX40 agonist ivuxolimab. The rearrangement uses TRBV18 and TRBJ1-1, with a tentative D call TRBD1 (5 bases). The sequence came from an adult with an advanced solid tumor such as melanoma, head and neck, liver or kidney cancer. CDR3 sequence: CASSPPAGRLNTEAFF. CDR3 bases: TGTGCCAGCTCACCACCGGCAGGGCGCTTGAACACTGAAGCTTTCTTT.